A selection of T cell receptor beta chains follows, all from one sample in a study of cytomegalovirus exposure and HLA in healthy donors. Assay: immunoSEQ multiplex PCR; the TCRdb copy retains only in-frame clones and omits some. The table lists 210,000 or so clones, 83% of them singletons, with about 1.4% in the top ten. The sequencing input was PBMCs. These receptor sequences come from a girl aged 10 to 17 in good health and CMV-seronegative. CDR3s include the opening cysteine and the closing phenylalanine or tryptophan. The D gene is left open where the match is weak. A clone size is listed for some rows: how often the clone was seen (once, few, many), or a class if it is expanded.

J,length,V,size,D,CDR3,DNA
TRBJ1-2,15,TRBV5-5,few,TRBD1,CASSLRQGDNYGYTF,TGTGCCAGCAGCTTACGACAGGGGGATAACTATGGCTACACCTTC
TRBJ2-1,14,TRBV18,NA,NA,CASSPWWGLGEQFF,TGTGCCAGCTCACCATGGTGGGGGCTGGGAGAGCAGTTCTTC
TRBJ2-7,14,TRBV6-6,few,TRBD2,CASSTGLVGKEQYF,TGTGCCAGCAGTACGGGACTAGTCGGAAAAGAGCAGTACTTC
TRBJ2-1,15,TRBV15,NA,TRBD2,CATSRGGSSYNEQFF,TGTGCCACCAGCAGAGGCGGGAGTTCCTACAATGAGCAGTTCTTC
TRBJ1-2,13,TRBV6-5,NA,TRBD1,CATKQGAHYGYTF,TGTGCCACCAAACAGGGGGCGCACTATGGCTACACCTTC
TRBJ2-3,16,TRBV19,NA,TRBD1,CASSIGGQAWADTQYF,TGTGCCAGTAGTATTGGGGGACAGGCCTGGGCAGATACGCAGTATTTT
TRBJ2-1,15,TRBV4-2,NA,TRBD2,CASSQLAGGLDEQFF,TGTGCCAGCAGCCAACTAGCGGGGGGATTAGATGAGCAGTTCTTC
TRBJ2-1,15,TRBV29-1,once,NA,CSVEVTGGLYNEQFF,TGCAGCGTTGAAGTAACAGGTGGTCTCTACAATGAGCAGTTCTTC
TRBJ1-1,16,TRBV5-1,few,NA,CASSLSGPSTNTEAFF,TGCGCCAGCAGCTTGTCTGGCCCCTCCACGAACACTGAAGCTTTCTTT
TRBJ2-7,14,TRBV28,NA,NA,CASSLAASSYEQYF,TGTGCCAGCAGTTTGGCGGCTAGTTCCTACGAGCAGTACTTC
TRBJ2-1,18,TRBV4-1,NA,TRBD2,CASSGIQDRLAGGYEQFF,TGCGCCAGCAGCGGGATACAGGACCGACTAGCAGGAGGCTATGAGCAGTTCTTC
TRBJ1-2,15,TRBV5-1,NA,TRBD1,CASSLGTGPYYGYTF,TGCGCCAGCAGCTTGGGGACAGGGCCATACTATGGCTACACCTTC
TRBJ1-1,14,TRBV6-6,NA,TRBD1,CASSKSDRVTEAFF,TGTGCCAGCAGTAAGAGCGACAGGGTTACTGAAGCTTTCTTT
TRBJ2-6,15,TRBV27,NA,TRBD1,CASSGTVSGANVLTF,TGTGCCAGCAGTGGGACAGTCTCTGGGGCCAACGTCCTGACTTTC
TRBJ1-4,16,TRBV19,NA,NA,CASSIPLGGHKEKLFF,TGTGCCAGTAGTATCCCCCTCGGGGGTCATAAGGAAAAACTGTTTTTT
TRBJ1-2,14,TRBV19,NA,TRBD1,CASTIVQGNYGYTF,TGTGCCAGTACCATCGTACAGGGGAACTATGGCTACACCTTC
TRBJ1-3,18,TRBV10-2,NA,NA,CASSAATIQGRSGNTIYF,TGCGCCAGCAGTGCTGCCACTATTCAGGGGCGCTCGGGAAACACCATATATTTT
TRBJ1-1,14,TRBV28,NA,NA,CASSLRVGSREAFF,TGTGCCAGCAGTTTGCGAGTGGGTAGCAGAGAAGCTTTCTTT
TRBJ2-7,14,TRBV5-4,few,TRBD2,CASSLGGKGSEQYF,TGTGCCAGCTCCCTGGGGGGGAAGGGGTCCGAGCAGTACTTC
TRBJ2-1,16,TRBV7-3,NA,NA,CASSLSPRELSNEQFF,TGTGCCAGCAGCTTGAGTCCCCGGGAGCTCTCGAATGAGCAGTTCTTC
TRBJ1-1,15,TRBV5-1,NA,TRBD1,CASSSLGQGNTEAFF,TGCGCCAGCAGCTCGCTAGGACAGGGGAACACTGAAGCTTTCTTT
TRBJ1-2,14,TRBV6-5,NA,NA,CASTRGGDDYGYTF,TGTGCCAGCACGCGGGGGGGGGATGACTATGGCTACACCTTC
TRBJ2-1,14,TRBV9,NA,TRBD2,CASSVDSSGAEQFF,TGTGCCAGCAGCGTAGATTCGAGCGGGGCCGAGCAGTTCTTC
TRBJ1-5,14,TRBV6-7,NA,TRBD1,CASRTGKGSQPQHF,TGTGCCAGCAGGACAGGGAAAGGGAGTCAGCCCCAGCATTTT
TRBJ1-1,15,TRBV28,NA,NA,CASLPIQLMNTEAFF,TGTGCCAGCCTACCGATACAGCTGATGAACACTGAAGCTTTCTTT
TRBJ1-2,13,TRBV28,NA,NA,CASSLSRVYGYTF,TGTGCCAGCAGTTTAAGCAGGGTCTATGGCTACACCTTC
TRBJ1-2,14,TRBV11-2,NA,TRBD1,CASSETGQRRGYTF,TGTGCCAGCAGCGAAACGGGACAGCGGAGGGGCTACACCTTC
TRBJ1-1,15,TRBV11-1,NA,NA,CASSPRAWERTEAFF,TGTGCCAGCAGCCCTAGGGCCTGGGAGCGGACTGAAGCTTTCTTT
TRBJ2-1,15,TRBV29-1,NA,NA,CSVEKAGLGPNEQFF,TGCAGCGTTGAAAAGGCGGGGCTCGGTCCCAATGAGCAGTTCTTC
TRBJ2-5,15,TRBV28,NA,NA,CASSWSDPRSETQYF,TGTGCCAGCAGTTGGAGCGACCCGCGGTCGGAGACCCAGTACTTC
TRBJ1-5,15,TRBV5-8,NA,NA,CASSLGRVGNQPQHF,TGTGCCAGCAGCTTGGGCAGGGTGGGCAATCAGCCCCAGCATTTT
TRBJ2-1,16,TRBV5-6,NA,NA,CASSHTPGTAYNEQFF,TGTGCCAGCAGCCATACCCCCGGGACTGCCTACAATGAGCAGTTCTTC
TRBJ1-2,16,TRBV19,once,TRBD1,CASSTSRDRVLDGYTF,TGTGCCAGTAGTACGTCAAGGGACAGGGTCCTCGATGGCTACACCTTC
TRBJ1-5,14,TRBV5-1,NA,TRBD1,CASSPLGGGQPQHF,TGCGCCAGCAGCCCACTAGGGGGCGGTCAGCCCCAGCATTTT
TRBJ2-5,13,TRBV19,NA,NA,CASSRRIQETQYF,TGTGCCAGTAGCCGGAGGATACAAGAGACCCAGTACTTC
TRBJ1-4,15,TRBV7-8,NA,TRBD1,CASSAGQGYNEKLFF,TGTGCCAGCAGCGCGGGACAGGGGTATAATGAAAAACTGTTTTTT
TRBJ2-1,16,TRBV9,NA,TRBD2,CASSVAPSGRLYEQFF,TGTGCCAGCAGCGTAGCCCCTAGCGGGAGACTATATGAGCAGTTCTTC
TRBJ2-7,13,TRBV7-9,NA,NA,CASSSKSSYEQYF,TGTGCCAGCAGCTCAAAATCCTCCTACGAGCAGTACTTC
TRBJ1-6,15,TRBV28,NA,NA,CASSFPSSYNSPLHF,TGTGCCAGCAGTTTCCCGAGCTCCTATAATTCACCCCTCCACTTT
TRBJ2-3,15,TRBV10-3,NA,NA,CAISDKESWTDTQYF,TGTGCCATCAGTGATAAGGAGTCTTGGACAGATACGCAGTATTTT
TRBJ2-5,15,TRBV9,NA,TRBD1,CASSATTGGHETQYF,TGTGCCAGCAGCGCCACAACAGGGGGCCACGAGACCCAGTACTTC
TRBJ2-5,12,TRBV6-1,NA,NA,CASRLGLETQYF,TGTGCCAGCAGACTTGGTCTTGAGACCCAGTACTTC
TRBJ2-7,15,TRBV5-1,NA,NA,CASSLAGSLYYEQYF,TGCGCCAGCAGCTTGGCTGGGAGTTTGTACTACGAGCAGTACTTC
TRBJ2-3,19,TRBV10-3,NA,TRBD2,CAIRGPRGLAGAPGDTQYF,TGTGCCATCAGGGGACCACGGGGACTAGCGGGGGCGCCGGGGGATACGCAGTATTTT
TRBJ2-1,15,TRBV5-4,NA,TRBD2,CASSRSGRSYNEQFF,TGTGCCAGCAGCCGTAGCGGGAGGTCCTACAATGAGCAGTTCTTC
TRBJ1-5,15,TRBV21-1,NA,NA,CASSNLCRVDQPQHF,TGTGCCAGCAGCAATCTTTGCAGGGTCGATCAGCCCCAGCATTTT
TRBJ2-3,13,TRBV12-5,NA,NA,CASGMGNTDTQYF,TGTGCTAGTGGCATGGGCAACACAGATACGCAGTATTTT
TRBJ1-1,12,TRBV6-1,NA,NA,CASSALNTEAFF,TGTGCCAGCAGTGCTTTGAACACTGAAGCTTTCTTT
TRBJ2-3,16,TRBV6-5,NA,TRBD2,CASSLGTSPPTDTQYF,TGTGCCAGCAGTTTGGGGACTAGCCCTCCCACAGATACGCAGTATTTT
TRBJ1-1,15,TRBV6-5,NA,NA,CASSYSSVGGTEAFF,TGTGCCAGCAGTTACTCGTCTGTCGGGGGCACTGAAGCTTTCTTT
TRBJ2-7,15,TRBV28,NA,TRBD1,CASSPIGQGSYEQYF,TGTGCCAGCAGCCCTATAGGACAGGGGTCCTACGAGCAGTACTTC
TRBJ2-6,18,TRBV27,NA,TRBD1,CASSGRDSFTSGANVLTF,TGTGCCAGCAGTGGTCGGGACAGTTTCACCTCTGGGGCCAACGTCCTGACTTTC
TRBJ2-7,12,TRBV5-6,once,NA,CASSFPQGRQYF,TGTGCCAGCAGCTTCCCACAGGGTAGGCAGTACTTC
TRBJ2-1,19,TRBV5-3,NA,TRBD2,CARSSLRTRIAGSYNEQFF,TGTGCCAGAAGCTCATTGCGGACCCGAATAGCGGGATCCTACAATGAGCAGTTCTTC
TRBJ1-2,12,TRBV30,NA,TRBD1,CAWSAQGMGYTF,TGTGCCTGGAGCGCACAGGGGATGGGCTACACCTTC
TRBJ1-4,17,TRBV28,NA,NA,CASSSGSSFATNEKLFF,TGTGCCAGCAGTTCGGGGTCATCTTTCGCAACTAATGAAAAACTGTTTTTT
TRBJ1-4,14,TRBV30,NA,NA,CAWSVLSLSEKLFF,TGTGCCTGGAGTGTACTAAGCTTAAGTGAAAAACTGTTTTTT